This TCR beta chain comes out of a study of blood T cell repertoires in COVID-19 (dated by TCRdb to between 2020 and 2021). Some background on the complete study: Collaborator samples came from the United States, Italy and Spain and covered acute and convalescent phases of COVID-19. The prospective study material was composed of cDNA or gDNA derived from T cells, B-cell-depleted T cells, or PBMCs. The dataset comprised deeply sampled blood TCRbeta repertoires from subjects exposed to, actively infected with, or recovered from COVID-19. The repertoires were released in a freely available public database intended as a resource for research on the immune response to SARS-CoV-2. Samples were obtained from the ongoing ImmuneRACE study (first 160 participants) and from 1,254 subjects provided by 6 global collaborators. The sample metadata nearly always contained a de-identified subject ID, COVID-19 status, age in years and sex. Where HLA class I and class II types were available, the types were taken from metadata supplied by the sample provider, not from assay-based typing.

This clone has only one observation. The antigen it recognizes is unknown. Base qualities are not at hand, and no much larger clone is one base apart. Here V drops 3 bases and J drops 2 bases, and the junction holds 14 bases not matched to any gene. The CDR3 has 18 amino acids, counting the end cysteine and phenylalanine. This entry keeps only the CDR3 DNA: 54 bases, framed from base 1. From the germline V gene, CDR1 is SGDLS and CDR2 is YYNGEE. Another Seattle source contributed samples from volunteer blood donors who had recovered from COVID-19. Collaborating institutions collected whole blood in K2EDTA tubes following their own protocols. For TCRbeta analysis, collaborators shipped samples as frozen whole blood, isolated PBMCs, or DNA extracted from either of those sample types. The research as a whole found: The quantity of clinical and demographic metadata differed by source and by participant and was supplied without curation.

The immunoSEQ Assay, a bias-controlled multiplex PCR, was used to amplify TCRbeta CDR3 regions from genomic DNA. The study's processing was this. The number of nucleated cells in each sample was estimated by amplification of reference gene primers within the assay. To quantify the absolute abundance of each unique TCRbeta CDR3 rearrangement, sequence reads were collapsed and filtered. For each sample, productive Simpson clonality was calculated as the square root of Simpson's diversity index across productive rearrangements. TCRdb provides this immuneACCESS table in a form limited to in-frame rearrangements. Some clones are lacking; in checked studies, under half of them reflect an unresolved V gene, and why the rest are absent is not known. Clone size and the V and J calls come from that table; the DNA yielded D and trimming. Within this sample are some 290,000 clones, with 75% to 90% of them counted one time only. Clones ranked in the top ten supply over 2% of the sample.

This chain joins TRBV9 to TRBJ1-3; 7 bases in the junction line up with TRBD1. Source material: peripheral blood. The clonotype comes from a woman in her forties or fifties who had recovered from COVID-19. The CDR3 amino acid sequence is: CASSAAPGLGTAGNTIYF. The bases read TGTGCCAGCAGCGCCGCGCCCGGGTTGGGGACAGCTGGAAACACCATATATTTT. The variable domain in full, with residues beyond the CDR3 obtained from the reference TRBV9 and TRBJ1-3 genes, is DSGVTQTPKHLITATGQRVTLRCSPRSGDLSVYWYQQSLDQGLQFLIQYYNGEERAKGNILERFSAQQFPDLHSELNLSSLELGDSALYFCASSAAPGLGTAGNTIYFGEGSWLTVV.